Following are 16 T cell receptor beta chains from one sample sequenced in a study of response to subunit inactivated influenza vaccine. TCRdb fed the RT-PCR reads into MiXCR, producing one record per CDR3 protein. The table has roughly 290,000 distinct CDR3 sequences, about a fifth seen once; the top ten hold roughly 10%. The sample in question was PBMCs from blood, obtained roughly 20 months after vaccination. Source of these receptors: a man aged 50 to 69 who received an inactivated influenza vaccine.

The chain couples TRBV19 to TRBJ2-1, with a weak D call TRBD2 (6 bases). The V end was cut by 0 bases, the J end by 5 bases, with 23 bases between. Germline V gives CDR1 LNHDA, CDR2 SQIVND (reference sequence). The CDR3 has 19 amino acids. The CDR3 region is CASSIDWSPGLGGNNEQFF. The CDR3 DNA follows: TGTGCCAGTAGTATAGATTGGAGCCCGGGACTCGGGGGAAACAATGAGCAGTTCTTC.

The J gene is TRBJ1-4, the V gene TRBV18; D possibly corresponds to TRBD1 (5 bases). The CDR3 runs to 14 residues. Germline V gives CDR1 KGHSH, CDR2 LQKENI. Trimming removed 4 bases at V and 3 bases at J, with 9 bases between. The CDR3 nucleotides read TGTGCCAGCTCACGAGGGGCCCCTAATGAAAAACTGTTTTTT. Translating it yields CASSRGAPNEKLFF. Using reference TRBV18 and TRBJ1-4 for the parts outside the CDR3, the full variable domain is NAGVMQNPRHLVRRRGQEARLRCSPMKGHSHVYWYRQLPEEGLKFMVYLQKENIIDESGMPKERFSAEFPKEGPSILRIQQVVRGDSAAYFCASSRGAPNEKLFFGSGTQLSVL.

The chain uses TRBV7-9 and TRBJ2-5, with 10 bases identical to TRBD1. V dropped 5 bases and J dropped 5; count of bases not matched to a gene: 11. The CDR3 covers 16 residues. CDR1 is SEHNR, CDR2 FQNEAQ, per germline (reference sequence). The CDR3 bases are TGTGCCAGCAGCGTTTTGGGACAGGGGTATCGGGAGACCCAGTACTTC. Its protein product is CASSVLGQGYRETQYF.

At least ten counts were recorded for this clonotype. The CDR3 loop is CASNAQEVGNQPQHF. CDR3 nucleotide sequence: TGTGCCAGCAACGCCCAGGAGGTGGGCAATCAGCCCCAGCATTTT. The rearrangement links TRBV6-1 to TRBJ1-5; D is unclear. In germline, CDR1 is MNHNS, CDR2 SASEGT. The CDR3 totals 15 residues. V was trimmed by 7 bases and J by 2 bases, leaving 15 bases between them.

This clonotype has just a few counts. The chain combines TRBV7-2 with TRBJ2-5, with a weak D call TRBD2 (6 bases). This CDR3 spans 14 amino acids. In germline, CDR1 is SGHTA, CDR2 FQGNSA. The ends were cut back, 6 bases at V and 4 bases at J, with 15 bases in the middle. As DNA, the CDR3 is TGTGCCAGCAGTTGGAGGGATCGTGGAGAGACCCAGTACTTC. Protein: CASSWRDRGETQYF.

The chain has TRBV19 and TRBJ2-7; D gene uncertain. Germline-derived CDR1 and CDR2 are LNHDA and SQIVND (reference sequence). The CDR3 covers 14 residues. V shed 5 bases and J shed 3 bases, with 14 bases lying between them. The CDR3 DNA reads as TGTGCCAGTAGTTATGGCGGCATAATCTACGAGCAGTACTTC. It specifies CASSYGGIIYEQYF.

The V gene is TRBV24-1, the J gene TRBJ2-6, with D unclear. V lost 4 bases, J lost 0 bases, and 12 bases lay in between. Per the germline V gene, CDR1 is KGHDR and CDR2 is SFDVKD. This CDR3 is built from 17 residues. The CDR3 DNA is TGTGCCACCAGTGACACGACTTCCAACTCTGGGGCCAACGTCCTGACTTTC. Protein: CATSDTTSNSGANVLTF.

This sequence joins TRBV20-1 and TRBJ2-4; 8 bases align to TRBD1. V shed 6 bases and J 5 bases; nucleotides not matched to a gene: 9. The length of the CDR3 is 14 residues. Germline V gene data show CDR1 as DFQATT and CDR2 as SNEGSKA (reference sequence). CDR3 in amino acids: CSAAIGQGQNIQYF. CDR3 DNA: TGCAGTGCCGCCATCGGACAGGGACAAAACATTCAGTACTTC.

CDR3 sequence reads: CASSLDQGGWGIQYF. The CDR3 DNA sequence: TGTGCCAGCAGCTTAGATCAGGGGGGCTGGGGCATTCAGTACTTC. The chain recombines TRBV11-2 with TRBJ2-4, with D possibly matching TRBD1 (7 bases). Germline V gene data show CDR1 as SGHAT and CDR2 as FQNNGV. The CDR3 loop spans 15 amino acids. V was shortened by 0 bases and J by 9 bases, with 15 bases between the two germline ends.

This clonotype was seen only a few times. This chain links TRBV10-3 with TRBJ2-6; possibly TRBD1 for D (6 bases). V shed 6 bases and J shed 4 bases, with 10 bases lying between them. Germline CDR1 reads ENHRY; CDR2 reads SYGVKD. This CDR3 has 14 residues. CDR3 amino acids: CAISTGSGANVLTF. In DNA, the CDR3 is TGTGCCATCAGCACAGGGTCGGGGGCCAACGTCCTGACTTTC.

This rearrangement joins TRBV20-1 to TRBJ2-1; D is perhaps TRBD1 (6 bases). The germline gives CDR1 DFQATT, CDR2 SNEGSKA (reference sequence). The V gene lost 6 bases and the J gene lost 11 bases, with 14 bases spanning the gap. The CDR3 runs 11 residues. The CDR3 protein is CSAAQGHKQFF. CDR3 DNA sequence: TGCAGTGCAGCACAGGGCCATAAGCAGTTCTTC.

This sequence joins TRBV7-9 and TRBJ2-3; D is ambiguous. Germline lookup yields CDR1 SEHNR and CDR2 FQNEAQ (reference sequence). V dropped 5 bases and J dropped 4 bases, with 10 bases sitting between them. The CDR3 sequence is 13 residues long. CDR3 bases: TGTGCCAGCAGCGCGATTCGGTCAGATACGCAGTATTTT. It codes for CASSAIRSDTQYF.

This clonotype was observed a few times. J is TRBJ2-1 and V is TRBV6-2 or TRBV6-3; D not certain. CDR1 is MNHEY, CDR2 SVGEGT, per germline. V dropped 5 bases and J dropped 0 bases, with 11 bases sitting between them. The CDR3 has 15 residues. CDR3 DNA: TGTGCCAGCAGTACCCGACCAAGCTCCTACAATGAGCAGTTCTTC. Translated, it gives CASSTRPSSYNEQFF.

V and J are TRBV10-3 and TRBJ1-2; TRBD1 agrees at 7 bases. Germline lookup yields CDR1 ENHRY and CDR2 SYGVKD. The CDR3 length is 13 residues. Trimming at V came to 10 bases and at J to 4 bases, leaving 9 bases not matched to a gene. The CDR3 coding sequence is TGTGCCACCACCCCACAGGGGAGCTATGGCTACACCTTC. As protein: CATTPQGSYGYTF.

This clonotype appeared many times. This chain links TRBV12-3 or TRBV12-4 with TRBJ1-6; no clear D. V shed 5 bases and J shed 13 bases, with 24 bases lying between them. CDR3 size: 16 residues. The CDR3 coding sequence is TGTGCCAGCAGTCCACAGCTTTCGAATCTCTCTCCTCCCCTCCACTTT. This translates into CASSPQLSNLSPPLHF.

This clonotype was counted between two and nine times. The rearrangement uses TRBV5-1 and TRBJ2-7; the D is unclear. This CDR3 contains 15 residues. The V and J ends lost 0 bases and 5 bases respectively, with 15 bases between them. Germline assignment: CDR1 SGHRS and CDR2 YFSETQ. CDR3 sequence reads: CASSLGAFQIHEQYF. The CDR3 nucleotides read TGCGCCAGCAGCTTGGGGGCTTTCCAAATCCACGAGCAGTACTTC.